The present T cell receptor (beta chain) was sequenced within a study of blood T cell repertoires in COVID-19. Study at large: The origin of the acute and convalescent COVID-19 samples was the United States, Italy and Spain. T cells, B-cell-depleted T cells, or PBMCs supplied cDNA or gDNA.

This clone was seen only once. In the authors' methods: Estimated nucleated cell counts came from reference gene primer amplification. The protocol was immunoSEQ multiplex PCR, while the TCRdb copy is restricted to in-frame clones and leaves out a portion. The V and J calls and clone size were taken over from that table, and D and trimming were inferred from the DNA. Here the sample spans 160,000 or so clones, around four fifths being singletons. V was clipped by 4 bases and J by 8 bases; unmatched bases: 5. In germline, CDR1 is SGHTA, CDR2 FQGTGA. The CDR3 contains 15 residues. The chain couples TRBV7-3 to TRBJ2-1; TRBD2 matches at 13 bases. Sequencing was done on a sample of peripheral blood. The sequence derives from a man aged 65 to 79 with active or convalescent COVID-19. The CDR3 bases are TGTGCCAGCAGCTCCGGACTAGCGGGAGACGATGAGCAGTTCTTC. It codes for CASSSGLAGDDEQFF.